This TCR beta chain came from a study of T cell responses to AZD1222 COVID-19 vaccine. The CDR3 contains 15 residues. CDR1 and CDR2 (germline): MNHNY, SVGAGI (reference sequence). Trimming removed 6 bases from V and 7 bases from J, with 16 bases in between. This clone was recorded once. Antigen: not known. Study results and caveats: There were mostly white British donors and more females than males, and clonal diversity was possibly underestimated. Dominant at 160-218 and 743-854, vaccine-associated CD4 TCRs also spanned spike. With two AZD1222 doses given, Spike-specific TCR breadth and depth both rose.

Here immunoSEQ multiplex PCR was the method, and the copy in TCRdb shows in-frame clones only, minus some. The table records roughly 110,000 clones, about 86% of them present only once. The sequence was obtained from an adult in good health. The sample consisted of peripheral blood, taken on day 0 of AZD1222 vaccination. This chain joins TRBV6-6 and TRBJ1-6, with D perhaps TRBD1 (6 bases). CDR3 DNA sequence: TGTGCCAGCAGGCCCCCGACAGGAGAAAATTCACCCCTCCACTTT. Translation: CASRPPTGENSPLHF.